This T cell receptor (beta chain) was sequenced for a study of T cell repertoires in cytomegalovirus infection. Study results and limitations: Dominating the ex vivo response were HLA-C-restricted CMV-specific TCR beta clonotypes.

As for this clonotype: Its specificity is unknown.

TCRdb processed the reads anew with MiXCR; each CDR3 protein has one entry. The sample lists approximately 590,000 distinct CDR3 sequences, almost 40% occurring once. Trimming removed 7 bases from V and 10 bases from J, with 11 bases in between. Looked up from germline, CDR1 is SGHAT and CDR2 is FQNNGV. The length of the CDR3 is 11 residues. The sequence derives from a human donor in good health (CMV status not recorded). Some clones in this sample may be carry-over from other donors' samples. The chain couples TRBV11-2 to TRBJ2-1, with a weak D call TRBD1 (5 bases). The sample consisted of cultured PBMCs, taken from culture after CMV antigen stimulation. The CDR3 here is CASIGVREQFF. In DNA, the CDR3 is TGTGCCAGCATAGGGGTCCGAGAGCAGTTCTTC.